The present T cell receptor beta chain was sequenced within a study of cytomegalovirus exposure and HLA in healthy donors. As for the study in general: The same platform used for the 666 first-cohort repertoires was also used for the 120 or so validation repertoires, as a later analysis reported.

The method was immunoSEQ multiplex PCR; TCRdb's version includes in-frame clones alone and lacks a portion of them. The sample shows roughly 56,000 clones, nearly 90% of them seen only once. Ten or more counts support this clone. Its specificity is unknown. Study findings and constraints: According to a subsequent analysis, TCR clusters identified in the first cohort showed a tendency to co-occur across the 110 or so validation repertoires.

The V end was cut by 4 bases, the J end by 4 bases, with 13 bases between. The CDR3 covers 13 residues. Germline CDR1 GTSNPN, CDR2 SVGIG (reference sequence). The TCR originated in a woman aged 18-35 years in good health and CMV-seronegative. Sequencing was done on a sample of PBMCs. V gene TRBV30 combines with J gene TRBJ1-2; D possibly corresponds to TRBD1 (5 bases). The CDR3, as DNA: TGTGCCTGGACCCGTGGGGGACTCTATGGCTACACCTTC. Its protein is CAWTRGGLYGYTF.